These 31 T cell receptor beta chains share one sample of origin, sequenced in a study of siplizumab effects on memory and regulatory T cells. The method was immunoSEQ multiplex PCR; TCRdb's version includes in-frame clones alone and lacks a portion of them. The sample lists approximately 100,000 clones; just over 90% were seen once. Sequencing used non-Treg CD4+ T cells sorted from blood. Receptors were obtained from a human donor in good health.

The gene calls are TRBV9 and TRBJ2-5; 11 nucleotides match TRBD2. The closer fit of TRBJ2-7 to the DNA end suggests the J call may be wrong. CDR3 size: 15 residues. CDR1 is SGDLS and CDR2 is YYNGEE in the germline V gene. The CDR3 nucleotides read TGTGCCAGCAGCGCGACTAGCGGGGAATCCTACGAGCAGTACTTC. Residues: CASSATSGESYEQYF.

The gene calls are TRBV7-9 and TRBJ2-7; D is possibly TRBD1 (5 bases). The V gene's germline CDR1 is SEHNR and CDR2 FQNEAQ (reference sequence). CDR3 length equals 14 residues. The ends were cut back, 2 bases at V and 3 bases at J, with 11 bases in the middle. CDR3 in DNA: TGTGCCAGCAGCTTATCAGGGTCCGGCTACGAGCAGTACTTC. Amino acid sequence: CASSLSGSGYEQYF.

The chain has TRBV7-3 and TRBJ2-1; possible D gene TRBD1, 7 bases. CDR3 length equals 15 residues. V was shortened by 3 bases and J by 8 bases, with 17 bases between the two germline ends. Per the germline V gene, CDR1 is SGHTA and CDR2 is FQGTGA. CDR3 in amino acids: CASSLYRGREDEQFF. The CDR3 DNA reads TGTGCCAGCAGCTTGTACAGGGGTAGGGAGGATGAGCAGTTCTTC.

CDR3 protein: CSTTDSNEQFF. The CDR3 nucleotides read TGCAGCACCACTGACAGCAATGAGCAGTTCTTC. The chain couples TRBV29-1 to TRBJ2-1; D may be TRBD1 (5 bases). The CDR3 covers 11 residues. Germline V gives CDR1 SQVTM, CDR2 ANQGSEA. V was trimmed by 8 bases and J by 6 bases, leaving 11 bases between them.

V usage is TRBV18 and J usage is TRBJ2-2; D perhaps matches TRBD2 (6 bases). The CDR3 runs 16 residues. Germline CDR1 KGHSH, CDR2 LQKENI. Trimming took off 6 bases at V and 1 base at J, with 15 bases between the two ends. The CDR3 bases are TGTGCCAGCTCGGACAACCGGGACTGGAACACCGGGGAGCTGTTTTTT. Amino acid sequence: CASSDNRDWNTGELFF.

This chain joins TRBV2 and TRBJ2-2; 7 bases align to TRBD1. Per germline, CDR1 SNHLY and CDR2 FYNNEI. This CDR3 has 14 amino acids. After removal of 5 bases from V and 6 bases from J, the junction contained 6 bases not matched to a gene. CDR3 in amino acids: CASSLNRGAGELFF. The CDR3 DNA reads as TGTGCCAGCAGTCTTAACAGGGGCGCCGGGGAGCTGTTTTTT.

V and J are TRBV5-5 and TRBJ1-6; no firm D call. V was clipped by 3 bases and J by 0 bases, with 7 bases between them. The CDR3 is made up of 15 amino acids. Germline values: CDR1 SGHKS, CDR2 YYEKEE (reference sequence). CDR3 region: CASSWLFSYNSPLHF. The CDR3, as DNA: TGTGCCAGCAGCTGGCTGTTCTCCTATAATTCACCCCTCCACTTT.

The chain carries TRBV6-5 and TRBJ2-5; TRBD1 might be the D (6 bases). The germline V gene has CDR1 MNHEY and CDR2 SVGAGI. CDR3 length: 15 residues. V gave up 5 bases and J gave up 3 bases, with 16 bases separating them. CDR3 sequence (DNA): TGTGCCAGCAGTAGACCATCGACAGGAGAAGAGACCCAGTACTTC. This translates into CASSRPSTGEETQYF.

V is TRBV12-5 and J is TRBJ1-4, with 8 positions matching TRBD1. Per germline, CDR1 LGHNT and CDR2 FRNRAP. Trimming took 4 bases from V and 7 from J; bases not matched to a gene: 5. CDR3 length: 14 amino acids. CDR3 in amino acids: CASGWGDRSEKLFF. The CDR3 DNA reads as TGTGCTAGTGGTTGGGGGGACAGGTCTGAAAAACTGTTTTTT. The entire variable domain, with the rest obtained from reference TRBV12-5 and TRBJ1-4, is as follows: DARVTQTPRHKVTEMGQEVTMRCQPILGHNTVFWYRQTMMQGLELLAYFRNRAPLDDSGMPKDRFSAEMPDATLATLKIQPSEPRDSAVYFCASGWGDRSEKLFFGSGTQLSVL.

The rearrangement joins TRBV4-1 to TRBJ2-1; D unclear. The CDR3 is 13 amino acids. The ends were cut back, 0 bases at V and 8 bases at J, with 8 bases in the middle. The germline V gene has CDR1 MGHRA and CDR2 YSYEKL. The CDR3 nucleotides are TGCGCCAGCAGCCAAGATGCGATCGATGAGCAGTTCTTC. This gives the protein CASSQDAIDEQFF.

This chain links TRBV29-1 with TRBJ2-3; 10 bases are shared with TRBD2. J gave up 8 bases and V 7 bases, and 15 bases lay outside the gene matches. Germline CDR1 is SQVTM and CDR2 is ANQGSEA. CDR3 length equals 15 residues. CDR3 protein: CSEQGSGGALGTQYF. The DNA for the CDR3 is TGCAGCGAGCAGGGAAGCGGGGGGGCTTTGGGTACGCAGTATTTT.

V usage is TRBV6-5 and J usage is TRBJ2-7; no firm D call. The length of the CDR3 is 14 residues. V gave up 2 bases and J gave up 0 bases, with 8 bases separating them. Germline loops: CDR1 MNHEY, CDR2 SVGAGI. CDR3 amino acids: CASSYHPSSYEQYF. Written as DNA, the CDR3 is TGTGCCAGCAGTTACCACCCGAGCTCCTACGAGCAGTACTTC.

The chain employs TRBV18 and TRBJ2-3, with 11 bases matching TRBD2. Germline CDR1 reads KGHSH; CDR2 reads LQKENI. V was pared by 3 bases and J by 7 bases, with 15 bases of the junction left unmatched. This CDR3 has 18 residues. The CDR3 DNA reads as TGTGCCAGCTCACCTTACTCTAGCGGGGGGTCACCCGCGTATACGCAGTATTTT. Translated: CASSPYSSGGSPAYTQYF.

This clone was recorded only once. The CDR3 DNA is TGTGCCAGCAGCGGGGGATCGGGCGAAGGCCGGGAAAAACTGTTTTTT. Its translation: CASSGGSGEGREKLFF. The chain combines TRBV9 with TRBJ1-4, with no clear D. V gave up 3 bases and J gave up 8 bases, with 20 bases separating them. This CDR3 is 16 amino acids long. Germline V gene data show CDR1 as SGDLS and CDR2 as YYNGEE.

J is TRBJ1-3 and V is TRBV6-5; 7 positions agree with TRBD1. V was clipped by 6 bases and J by 6 bases; unmatched bases: 5. The germline V gene encodes CDR1 MNHEY and CDR2 SVGAGI. The CDR3 length is 13 residues. Here the CDR3 reads CASRSTGINTIYF. The CDR3 DNA reads as TGTGCCAGCAGATCGACAGGGATAAACACCATATATTTT.

The genes are TRBV5-5 and TRBJ1-3, with TRBD1 identical over 10 bases. This CDR3 is built from 15 residues. Trimming removed 1 base from V and 8 bases from J; junction bases left unmatched: 6. Germline CDR1 reads SGHKS; CDR2 reads YYEKEE (reference sequence). DNA of the CDR3: TGTGCCAGCAGCTTGTGGACAGGGGGTGTCGACACCATATATTTT. It yields the protein CASSLWTGGVDTIYF.

This chain links TRBV11-2 with TRBJ2-2; TRBD1 aligns across 7 bases. The junction had 11 bases not matched to a gene; V was cut back by 0 bases and J by 4 bases. CDR3 length: 18 amino acids. From germline, CDR1 is SGHAT and CDR2 FQNNGV. The CDR3 here is CASSLEPSGQAITGELFF. CDR3 nucleotides: TGTGCCAGCAGCTTAGAACCGAGCGGACAGGCAATCACCGGGGAGCTGTTTTTT.

The chain links TRBV29-1 to TRBJ1-1; D is ambiguous. Germline-derived CDR1 and CDR2 are SQVTM and ANQGSEA. This CDR3 has 12 amino acids. Trimming pared 7 bases from V and 2 bases from J, leaving 11 bases between. CDR3 nucleotide sequence: TGCAGCGCCCAGGTAGAAAACACTGAAGCTTTCTTT. As protein: CSAQVENTEAFF.

This chain connects TRBV5-1 to TRBJ2-5, with 8 nucleotides matching TRBD1. V lost 4 bases and J lost 5; bases outside the gene matches: 10. The CDR3 is made up of 15 amino acids. Germline values: CDR1 SGHRS, CDR2 YFSETQ. CDR3: CASSPGTGTGETQYF. The CDR3, as DNA: TGCGCCAGCAGCCCTGGGACAGGAACCGGGGAGACCCAGTACTTC. The whole variable domain, filled in from reference TRBV5-1 and TRBJ2-5, reads KAGVTQTPRYLIKTRGQQVTLSCSPISGHRSVSWYQQTPGQGLQFLFEYFSETQRNKGNFPGRFSGRQFSNSRSEMNVSTLELGDSALYLCASSPGTGTGETQYFGPGTRLLVL.

This clone was counted a single time. The chain is built from TRBV7-8 and TRBJ2-5, with 10 nucleotides matching TRBD2. Germline lookup yields CDR1 SGHVS and CDR2 FQNEAQ. V trimming: 1 base; J trimming: 2 bases; junction bases outside the gene matches: 10. The CDR3 consists of 18 residues. DNA of the CDR3: TGTGCCAGCAGCTTAGGGTTGCTAGCGGGGGCGCTACAAGAGACCCAGTACTTC. Translating it yields CASSLGLLAGALQETQYF.

The chain employs TRBV7-9 and TRBJ1-4; D might be TRBD1 (5 bases). The CDR3 sequence is 14 residues long. Trimming stripped 1 base from V and 8 bases from J, with 11 bases between. The germline gives CDR1 SEHNR, CDR2 FQNEAQ (reference sequence). This chain's CDR3 is CASSLVVGHEKLFF. The CDR3 DNA reads TGTGCCAGCAGCTTAGTAGTGGGGCACGAAAAACTGTTTTTT.

This rearrangement joins TRBV9 to TRBJ1-2; D is undetermined. The CDR3 covers 15 residues. Trimming cost V 0 bases and J 4 bases, with 13 bases left between them. From germline, CDR1 is SGDLS and CDR2 YYNGEE. CDR3 protein: CASSVEPHSSYGYTF. The DNA of the CDR3 is TGTGCCAGCAGCGTAGAACCCCACTCCTCCTATGGCTACACCTTC. Supplemented by reference TRBV9 and TRBJ1-2, the full variable domain reads DSGVTQTPKHLITATGQRVTLRCSPRSGDLSVYWYQQSLDQGLQFLIQYYNGEERAKGNILERFSAQQFPDLHSELNLSSLELGDSALYFCASSVEPHSSYGYTFGSGTRLTVV.

The rearrangement joins TRBV28 to TRBJ1-1, with D hard to call. In germline, CDR1 is MDHEN, CDR2 SYDVKM. Trimming stripped 5 bases from V and 2 bases from J, with 6 bases between. The CDR3 is made up of 12 amino acids. The CDR3 DNA sequence: TGTGCCAGCAGTCTAGGAAACACTGAAGCTTTCTTT. It yields the protein CASSLGNTEAFF.

The CDR3 DNA sequence: TGCGCCAGCAGCTACTACGGAGTTGGGGCGGGAAACACCATATATTTT. It yields the protein CASSYYGVGAGNTIYF. This rearrangement joins TRBV5-1 to TRBJ1-3; tentatively, D is TRBD1 (5 bases). This CDR3 spans 16 amino acids. V was trimmed by 3 bases and J by 4 bases, leaving 17 bases between them. Looked up from germline, CDR1 is SGHRS and CDR2 is YFSETQ.

CDR3 in amino acids: CASSRDSGRSEAFF. As DNA, the CDR3 is TGTGCCAGCAGTCGGGACAGCGGACGTTCTGAAGCTTTCTTT. V usage is TRBV6-4 and J usage is TRBJ1-1; TRBD1 matches 7 bases. This CDR3 is 14 amino acids long. Trimming removed 5 bases from V and 6 bases from J; junction bases left unmatched: 9. Germline lookup yields CDR1 MRHNA and CDR2 SNTAGT.

The rearrangement links TRBV6-5 to TRBJ2-1; TRBD2 might be the D (6 bases). The CDR3 is 16 residues long. The V gene lost 0 bases and the J gene lost 1 base, with 10 bases spanning the gap. CDR1 MNHEY and CDR2 SVGAGI come from the germline V gene. CDR3 DNA: TGTGCCAGCAGTTACTCCGGGACTCGATCCTACAATGAGCAGTTCTTC. Amino acids: CASSYSGTRSYNEQFF.

V and J are TRBV19 and TRBJ1-2, with 9 nucleotides matching TRBD1. Germline loops: CDR1 LNHDA, CDR2 SQIVND (reference sequence). The length of the CDR3 is 17 residues. The V gene end was trimmed by 3 bases and the J gene end by 1 base; junction bases not matched to a gene: 9. CDR3 loop: CASSIAGQGLSNYGYTF. CDR3 sequence (DNA): TGTGCCAGTAGTATCGCGGGACAGGGACTTAGTAACTATGGCTACACCTTC.

The rearrangement uses TRBV10-2 and TRBJ2-3; a weak D match, TRBD2 (7 bases). Trimming took off 3 bases at V and 0 bases at J, with 13 bases between the two ends. This CDR3 region has 16 residues. Germline V CDR1 and CDR2: WSHSY, SAAADI. Written as DNA, the CDR3 is TGCGCCAGCAGTGATAGGGGGGGCCCAAGCACAGATACGCAGTATTTT. Translation: CASSDRGGPSTDTQYF.

The V and J genes are TRBV18 and TRBJ2-1; 7 nucleotides match TRBD1. Trimming removed 5 bases from V and 6 bases from J; junction bases left unmatched: 13. The CDR3 totals 16 residues. In germline, CDR1 is KGHSH, CDR2 LQKENI. CDR3 region: CASSNPGTTGVNEQFF. CDR3 DNA: TGTGCCAGCTCAAATCCCGGGACCACAGGGGTCAATGAGCAGTTCTTC. The full variable domain, with the rest looked up from reference TRBV18 and TRBJ2-1, is NAGVMQNPRHLVRRRGQEARLRCSPMKGHSHVYWYRQLPEEGLKFMVYLQKENIIDESGMPKERFSAEFPKEGPSILRIQQVVRGDSAAYFCASSNPGTTGVNEQFFGPGTRLTVL.

V gene TRBV4-2 combines with J gene TRBJ1-6; D perhaps matches TRBD1 (6 bases). V lost 3 bases, J lost 8 bases, and 8 bases lay in between. The CDR3 covers 13 residues. Per germline, CDR1 LGHNA and CDR2 YNFKEQ. For the CDR3, the DNA is TGTGCCAGCAGCCAGGGGGCGGATTCACCCCTCCACTTT. Its translation is CASSQGADSPLHF.

This sequence joins TRBV25-1 and TRBJ2-7; no firm D call. The ends were cut back, 3 bases at V and 2 bases at J, with 11 bases in the middle. The CDR3 is 14 residues long. Germline loops: CDR1 MGHDK, CDR2 SYGVNS. The CDR3 nucleotides are TGTGCCAGCAGTGACTCCCACCCGACCTACGAGCAGTACTTC. This encodes CASSDSHPTYEQYF.